This T cell receptor beta chain derives from a study of neoadjuvant anti-PD-1 for oral cavity cancer. Only in-frame clones appear in the TCRdb table, and some are missing; sequencing was by immunoSEQ multiplex PCR. Among approximately 10,000 clones listed, approximately 59% were seen once. The CDR3 has 14 amino acids. The V gene's germline CDR1 is GTSNPN and CDR2 SVGIG (reference sequence). The ends were cut back, 6 bases at V and 5 bases at J, with 17 bases in the middle. This clone was seen a handful of times. Time point defined: after neoadjuvant nivolumab, at surgical resection. The J gene is TRBJ2-1, the V gene TRBV30; D possibly uses TRBD1 or TRBD2 (6 bases each). This receptor was obtained from a person between 40 and 85 years old with oral cavity squamous cell carcinoma. The material was PBMCs, obtained after nivolumab (anti-PD-1) treatment. CDR3 nucleotides: TGTGCCTGTGAGGGGGGAGTAAGAGACAATGAGCAGTTCTTC. It specifies CACEGGVRDNEQFF.